This TCR beta chain was found in a study of cytomegalovirus exposure and HLA in healthy donors. This CDR3 is built from 15 residues. Germline loops: CDR1 SGHTA, CDR2 FQGNSA. Unmatched junction bases numbered 3, after V lost 4 bases and J lost 4 bases. With 60 Vbeta and 13 Jbeta primers, the PCR was carried out. Clones were read by immunoSEQ multiplex PCR, and TCRdb kept only the in-frame ones, dropping some. This repertoire shows about 140,000 clones, around three quarters found once; its top ten account for around 7%. The sequenced sample was PBMCs. The chain couples TRBV7-2 to TRBJ2-5; TRBD2 matches 13 bases. The TCR was taken from a man aged 35-49 years in good health and CMV-seropositive. In DNA, the CDR3 is TGTGCCAGCAGCTCCCGGACTAGCGGGAGAGAGACCCAGTACTTC. Protein sequence: CASSSRTSGRETQYF.